This T cell receptor (beta chain) was sequenced for a study of shared T cell receptors in the human thymus. Measured with immunoSEQ multiplex PCR; TCRdb has only the in-frame clones, and not every one. Of about 660,000 clones listed, around 87% were seen once; the top ten hold about 0.0094%. In germline, CDR1 is MNHNS, CDR2 SASEGT. The CDR3 sequence is 14 residues long. The V segment lost 4 bases and the J segment 2 bases; nucleotides outside the gene matches: 2. The same sample was also studied in work on human thymus T cells.

The V call is TRBV6-1, the J call TRBJ2-7; the match to TRBD2 covers 10 bases. The specimen was thymocytes. The TCR sequence derives from a boy in the first two years of life with a congenital heart defect. Here the CDR3 reads CASSGTSGTYEQYF. Written as DNA, the CDR3 is TGTGCCAGCAGTGGGACTAGCGGTACCTACGAGCAGTACTTC.